These 8 T cell receptor beta chains share one sample of origin, sequenced in a study of T cell repertoires in aging, cancer and after chemotherapy. Amplification of TCR beta used genomic DNA extracted from peripheral blood. Multiplex touch-down PCR with TRB-A/B primers amplified rearranged V-D-J TRB sequences. TCRdb re-derived calls from the multiplex PCR reads in MiXCR, one entry per CDR3 protein. The sample lists about 9,200 distinct CDR3 sequences; approximately 30% were seen once. Source material: blood. These receptor sequences come from a human donor in good health.

Concerning this clonotype itself: The CDR3 ends on some other residue instead of the conserved phenylalanine or tryptophan, so this is likely a read error. This sequence joins TRBV5-4 and TRBJ1-2; 7 bases align to TRBD1. J lost 7 bases, V lost 4 bases, and 10 bases had no gene match. Germline assignment: CDR1 SGHNT and CDR2 YYREEE (reference sequence). The CDR3 has 14 amino acids. CDR3 protein: CASSPREGAGGYTL. The DNA for the CDR3 is TGTGCCAGCAGCCCCCGGGAGGGGGCGGGTGGCTACACCTTA.

This clonotype was observed a few times. The rearrangement links TRBV6-2 or TRBV6-3 to TRBJ2-5; 7 bases line up with TRBD2. This CDR3 has 13 residues. V shed 4 bases, J shed 7 bases, and the junction held 6 bases outside the gene matches. Germline V gene data show CDR1 as MNHEY and CDR2 as SVGEGT. DNA of the CDR3: TGTGCCAGCAGTTGGGGGGAGGGTGGGACCCAGTACTTC. Its protein product is CASSWGEGGTQYF.

This clonotype has just a few counts. The chain recombines TRBV20-1 with TRBJ1-2; D unclear. V gave up 0 bases and J gave up 9 bases, with 8 bases separating them. CDR3 length: 11 amino acids. The V gene's germline CDR1 is DFQATT and CDR2 SNEGSKA (reference sequence). Here the CDR3 DNA reads TGCAGTGCTAGAGATCCGCCCCGCTACACCTTC. Translated, it gives CSARDPPRYTF.

There are a few counts of this clonotype. The chain employs TRBV6-5 and TRBJ2-4; 10 bases agree with TRBD1. V lost 2 bases, J lost 8 bases, and 9 bases stayed unmatched. Germline V gives CDR1 MNHEY, CDR2 SVGAGI. There are 16 residues in the CDR3. The CDR3 sequence is CASSYTTGTGVHIQYF. The CDR3 DNA sequence: TGTGCCAGCAGTTACACAACCGGGACAGGGGTTCACATTCAGTACTTC.

CDR3 nucleotides: TGTGCCAGCAGCCCTTGGGGTACGGTGAATGAGCAGTTCTTC. Protein: CASSPWGTVNEQFF. This rearrangement joins TRBV5-5 to TRBJ2-1; D remains unclear. There are 14 residues in the CDR3. Germline V gene lookup returns CDR1 SGHKS and CDR2 YYEKEE (reference sequence). The ends were cut back, 4 bases at V and 7 bases at J, with 15 bases in the middle.

A few counts support this clonotype. The chain has TRBV12-3 or TRBV12-4 and TRBJ1-5; possible D gene TRBD1, 6 bases. The V end was cut by 6 bases, the J end by 5 bases, with 11 bases between. This CDR3 is 13 amino acids long. DNA of the CDR3: TGTGCCAGCAGCAACTACAGGGATCAGCCCCAGCATTTT. Translated, it gives CASSNYRDQPQHF.

The chain carries TRBV6-8 and TRBJ2-4; 11 nucleotides line up with TRBD2. The germline CDR1 and CDR2 sequences are MNHGY and SAAAGT. V was clipped by 8 bases and J by 6 bases; unmatched bases: 3. The CDR3 totals 13 residues. In DNA form, the CDR3 reads TGTGCCAGCTCTAGCGGGGGGAGAAACATTCAGTACTTC. Amino acid sequence: CASSSGGRNIQYF.

This clonotype was seen a few times. DNA for the CDR3: TGTGCCAGCAGCCCCCTCGGAGTGGCGGGGGGAAGCACAGATACGCAGTATTTT. Its protein product is CASSPLGVAGGSTDTQYF. The rearrangement joins TRBV13 to TRBJ2-3; 8 positions agree with TRBD2. This CDR3 is built from 18 residues. Germline V gene lookup returns CDR1 PRHDT and CDR2 FYEKMQ (reference sequence). The junction had 13 bases not matched to a gene; V was cut back by 5 bases and J by 0 bases.